This TCR beta chain was documented in a study of cytomegalovirus exposure and HLA in healthy donors. Study results and limitations: The study designated 150 or so TCR beta chains cytomegalovirus-associated. Later work showed greater clonal expansion in HLA-associated TCR beta chains than in equally common others.

Trimming cost V 2 bases and J 2 bases, with 8 bases left between them. The CDR3 sequence is 13 residues long. Per germline, CDR1 SQVTM and CDR2 ANQGSEA. On this clone: No antigen is known for it.

Primers included in the PCR were 60 Vbeta and 13 Jbeta primers. Libraries were prepared by immunoSEQ multiplex PCR; TCRdb keeps only in-frame clonotypes and omits some of them. The sample records about 140,000 clones, approximately 85% being singletons. The gene calls are TRBV29-1 and TRBJ2-3; no definite D call. The specimen was PBMCs. The source of this sequence is a woman aged 45-59 years in good health and CMV-seropositive. CDR3: CSVEPFLTDTQYF. The CDR3, as DNA: TGCAGCGTTGAACCCTTTCTCACAGATACGCAGTATTTT.